This paragraph covers one T cell receptor delta chain sequence. Its antigen is unknown. Base qualities are not provided; no much larger clone lies one nucleotide away. These data originate in a study of fetal and pediatric gammadelta thymocytes (dated 2022 in TCRdb). Notes on the research overall: The bulk gammadelta thymocyte repertoires combined previously published and newly generated, unpublished data and were used to strengthen a single-cell study of gammadelta thymocyte development. Bulk TCR repertoire data were added to increase subject numbers and strengthen the CDR3 publicity analysis. The bulk gammadelta thymocyte repertoires combined unpublished data with previously published data (refs 27,28). The bulk gammadelta thymocyte repertoire set covered roughly ten subjects in total, 3 fetal thymus donors and 7 pediatric thymus donors.

TCRdb shows the sequencer as Illumina MiSeq. Processing in the source paper ran as follows. For publicity analysis, the Vgamma9Vdelta2 and nonVgamma9Vdelta2 bulk CDR3 files were merged for each subject into one combined repertoire per subject. CDR3 publicity was given a score from 0 to 19 by checking each amino acid sequence across 9 single-cell datasets and some 10 bulk repertoires with base R and dplyr. In TCRdb, clones were called once more from the public reads by CATT, and rows of identical DNA were later combined. The V and J calls come from TCRdb's annotation, not from the publication. Recorded for this sample are thousands of delta-chain clones; 24% of them occurred a single time. Less than 5.5% of the sample rests with the top ten. The junction shows trimming of 1 base on V and 3 bases on J, and the gene matches do not reach 16 bases of it. The CDR3 measures 20 amino acids from cysteine to phenylalanine. Just CDR3 DNA is preserved here, 60 bases in frame from base 1. Sequences TSWWSYY (CDR1) and QGS (CDR2) are obtained from the germline V gene.

Staining of thymocytes was performed with Zombie NIR viability dye and with antibodies against CD3 (UCHT1), TCRgammadelta (11F2), TCRVgamma9 (IMMU360) and TCRVdelta2 (IMMU389). Bulk TRD and TRG CDR3 repertoires were produced separately from sorted Vgamma9Vdelta2 and nonVgamma9Vdelta2 gammadelta thymocytes taken from human fetal and pediatric thymuses. Pediatric thymus tissue was obtained in Belgium from children undergoing cardiac surgery. The pediatric thymus donors in the study ranged in age from roughly 1 to 11 years. As previously described, thymic cell suspensions were prepared from both fetal and post-natal thymuses. NonVgamma9Vdelta2 thymocytes were sorted as CD3+ gammadeltaTCR+ cells that did not have the Vgamma9+Vdelta2+ phenotype. A FACS Aria III cell sorter (BD Biosciences) was used to carry out the cell sorting. What the research found in general, with its limitations: Fetal gammadelta thymocyte repertoires were previously reported to be enriched for TRDV2, TRGV8 and TRGV9 usage, low N additions and public CDR3s compared with post-natal repertoires.

The chain employs TRDV1 and TRDJ1; TRDD3 fits 11 bases in the junction. The clonotype was recovered from a child who underwent cardiac surgery and was recorded as healthy. The sample taken for sequencing was non-Vgamma9Vdelta2 gamma-delta T cells from the thymus. Reading the label with the study, this specimen's cell subset or site is: CD3+gammadeltaTCR+ thymocytes not co-expressing Vgamma9 and Vdelta2. The bases read TGTGCTCTTGGGGAACAACCCCCCCCACTGGGGGATAACGTTGCCGATAAACTCATCTTT. This yields the protein CALGEQPPPLGDNVADKLIF.